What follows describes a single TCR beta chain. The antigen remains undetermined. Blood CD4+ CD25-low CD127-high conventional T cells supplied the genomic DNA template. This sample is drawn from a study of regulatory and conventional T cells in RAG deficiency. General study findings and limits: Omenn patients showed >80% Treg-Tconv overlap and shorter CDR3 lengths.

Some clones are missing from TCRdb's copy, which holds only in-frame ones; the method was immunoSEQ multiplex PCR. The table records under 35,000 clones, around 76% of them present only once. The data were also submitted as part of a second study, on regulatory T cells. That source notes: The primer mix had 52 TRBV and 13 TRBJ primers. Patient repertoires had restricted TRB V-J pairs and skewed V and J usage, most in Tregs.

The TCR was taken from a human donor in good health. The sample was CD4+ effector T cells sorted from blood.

CDR3 in amino acids: CASSWDRGSYEQYF. As DNA, the CDR3 is TGTGCCAGCAGTTGGGACAGGGGTTCTTACGAGCAGTACTTC. The rearrangement links TRBV27 to TRBJ2-7, with 10 bases fitting TRBD1. Germline V gene lookup returns CDR1 MNHEY and CDR2 SMNVEV (reference sequence). V trimming: 4 bases; J trimming: 4 bases; junction bases outside the gene matches: 4. The CDR3 totals 14 residues.